This is a list of T cell receptor beta chains from one sample in a study of cytomegalovirus exposure and HLA in healthy donors. Profiling relied on immunoSEQ multiplex PCR, and the TCRdb table lists in-frame clones only, not all of them. This table holds about 140,000 clones, roughly 88% found once. Sequenced sample: PBMCs. The receptors were sampled from a woman between 18 and 29 years old in good health and CMV-seropositive. Each CDR3 is given with its conserved first and last residue. A D gene is named only where the DNA matches it firmly. The size field is filled for only some rows; it gives once, few, many or a size class.

V gene	J gene	clone size	D gene	CDR3 DNA	CDR3 protein
TRBV7-9	TRBJ1-1	once	-	TGTGCCAGCAGCTTAGAGAGGAGAGCTTTCTTT	CASSLERRAFF
TRBV27	TRBJ1-2	-	-	TGTGCCAGCAGTTTCAGGGAGGTAGGGAGGGCCACCTTC	CASSFREVGRATF
TRBV11-2	TRBJ1-1	-	-	TGTGCCAGCAGCGGCCGCCAGGCCACTGAAGCTTTCTTT	CASSGRQATEAFF
TRBV2	TRBJ2-7	once	TRBD1	TGTGCCAGCAGCGAACAGGGGAATTCCCTCTCCTACGAGCAGTACTTC	CASSEQGNSLSYEQYF
TRBV5-6	TRBJ2-7	-	-	TGTGCCAGCAGCTTGCGGCACAGAGTATTATACGAGCAGTACTTC	CASSLRHRVLYEQYF
TRBV6-5	TRBJ1-3	-	-	TGTGCCAGCACCAACGGAGGGCCTTTATATTTT	CASTNGGPLYF
TRBV4-1	TRBJ1-2	-	-	TGCGCCAGCAGCCAAGAAGGGGGGAGGGGTCAAGGCTACACCTTC	CASSQEGGRGQGYTF
TRBV5-1	TRBJ1-3	-	TRBD1	TGCGCCAGCAGTTGGGACAGCTCTGGAAACACCATATATTTT	CASSWDSSGNTIYF
TRBV27	TRBJ1-1	-	TRBD1	TGTGCCAGCAGCGAAATCCGGGACAGAGGTTTTGAAGCTTTCTTT	CASSEIRDRGFEAFF
TRBV2	TRBJ1-4	once	-	TGTGCCAGCAGTGGGGGGCTAAGAACGGGCAAAAAACTGTTTTTT	CASSGGLRTGKKLFF
TRBV6-5	TRBJ2-3	-	-	TGTGCCAGCATTCCCGCGGGGACAGATACGCAGTATTTT	CASIPAGTDTQYF
TRBV15	TRBJ1-4	-	-	TGTGCCACCAGCACGATTCCCCGGGAGCCAACTAATGAAAAACTGTTTTTT	CATSTIPREPTNEKLFF
TRBV7-3	TRBJ1-2	many	-	TGTGCCAGCAGCCGAGGGCGGGGGGAAGGCTACACCTTC	CASSRGRGEGYTF
TRBV30	TRBJ1-1	-	-	TGTGCCTGGAGTACCACAGATAACACTGAAGCTTTCTTT	CAWSTTDNTEAFF
TRBV28	TRBJ2-5	-	-	TGTGCCAGCAGTCGGCCGGGGGTCGGGACCCAGTACTTC	CASSRPGVGTQYF
TRBV5-1	TRBJ2-3	-	-	TGCGCCAGCAGCTTGTGGGGGCAGGGCACAGATACGCAGTATTTT	CASSLWGQGTDTQYF
TRBV4-1	TRBJ1-4	-	TRBD1	TGCGCCAGCAGCCGGACTGGGACAGGCTTAAATGAAAAACTGTTTTTT	CASSRTGTGLNEKLFF
TRBV18	TRBJ1-1	-	-	TGTGCCAGCTCGCCTCGAGGGGGGGGCACTGAAGCTTTCTTT	CASSPRGGGTEAFF
TRBV4-1	TRBJ2-6	-	-	TGCGCCAGCAGCAAAACGGGACTTTCTGGGGCCAACGTCCTGACTTTC	CASSKTGLSGANVLTF
TRBV5-6	TRBJ1-2	-	-	TGTGCCAGCAGCTCCCAGCGGGGCGGCTATGGCTACACCTTC	CASSSQRGGYGYTF
TRBV28	TRBJ1-1	-	-	TGTGCCAGCAGTTTAATGGGCAGGGGCACTGAAGCTTTCTTT	CASSLMGRGTEAFF
TRBV27	TRBJ2-1	once	TRBD2	TGTGCCAGCAGTCAGACTAGCCGCTCCAATGAGCAGTTCTTC	CASSQTSRSNEQFF
TRBV5-5	TRBJ2-7	-	-	TGTGCCAGCAGCGAGCGTTACGAGCAGTACTTC	CASSERYEQYF
TRBV29-1	TRBJ1-3	-	-	TGCAGCGCCGTAGGACAGGGAAACACCATATATTTT	CSAVGQGNTIYF
TRBV19	TRBJ1-2	-	-	TGTGCCAGTAGTAGCGGGTCTAGAGGCTACACCTTC	CASSSGSRGYTF
TRBV29-1	TRBJ1-1	-	-	TGCAGCGTATCAAAGGGGGTTATGAACACTGAAGCTTTCTTT	CSVSKGVMNTEAFF
TRBV5-1	TRBJ1-2	-	-	TGCGCCAGCAGCTTGGTTGGCCTGACAGGCGATGGCTACACCTTC	CASSLVGLTGDGYTF
TRBV6-6	TRBJ1-5	-	-	TGTGCCAGCAGTTACGGGGGCGGGGGGCTCCAGCCCCAGCATTTT	CASSYGGGGLQPQHF
TRBV4-3	TRBJ2-7	-	-	TGCGCCAGCAGCCAACAAAGGGGTGTTTACGAGCAGTACTTC	CASSQQRGVYEQYF
TRBV6-6	TRBJ1-4	-	-	TGTGCCAGCAGTTATGTTTCTAGTGCAACTAATGAAAAACTGTTTTTT	CASSYVSSATNEKLFF
TRBV4-2	TRBJ1-5	few	TRBD1	TGTGCCAGCAGCCCGGGACAGGGGCAGGTCGTGGGGACCCAGCATTTT	CASSPGQGQVVGTQHF
TRBV27	TRBJ2-1	-	-	TGTGCCAGCAGTTACGGGAGCCCCTCCTACAATGAGCAGTTCTTC	CASSYGSPSYNEQFF
TRBV7-2	TRBJ2-7	-	-	TGTGCCAGCAGCGGACAGAGCTCCTACGAGCAGTACTTC	CASSGQSSYEQYF
TRBV5-1	TRBJ2-2	-	TRBD2	TGCGCCAGCAGCTACACTAGCGGGGGGTCCACCGGGGAGCTGTTTTTT	CASSYTSGGSTGELFF
TRBV7-3	TRBJ2-2	-	-	TGTGCCAGCAGCCTACAGGCTGCCGGGGAGCTGTTTTTT	CASSLQAAGELFF
TRBV6-5	TRBJ1-2	few	-	TGTGCCAGCAGGCAAGCTTATGGCTACACCTTC	CASRQAYGYTF
TRBV28	TRBJ2-2	-	-	TGTGCCAGCAGTTTGGGGCTAGCGTCTACCGGGGAGCTGTTTTTT	CASSLGLASTGELFF
TRBV30	TRBJ2-7	-	-	TGTGCCTGGAGAAGGAGCACTACGAGGCAGTACTTC	CAWRRSTTRQYF
TRBV5-1	TRBJ2-7	-	-	TGCGCCAGCAGCTTGGGACAGGTCTACGAGCAGTACTTC	CASSLGQVYEQYF
TRBV19	TRBJ1-6	-	TRBD1	TGTGCCAGCCAGTGGGACAGAACTAATTCACCCCTCCACTTT	CASQWDRTNSPLHF
TRBV15	TRBJ2-1	-	-	TGTGCCACCAGCAGTGGAGGGGGGGGGAGCGGGACCTACAATGAGCAGTTCTTC	CATSSGGGGSGTYNEQFF
TRBV7-2	TRBJ2-7	once	-	TGTGCCAGCAGAGCTCAAAGGACTACCTACGAGCAGTACTTC	CASRAQRTTYEQYF
TRBV7-2	TRBJ1-1	-	-	TGTGCCAGCAGCGAGGTGCGGGGTGTGACTGAAGCTTTCTTT	CASSEVRGVTEAFF
TRBV29-1	TRBJ2-7	-	TRBD1	TGCAGCGTTTGGACAGGGGGCTACGAGCAGTACTTC	CSVWTGGYEQYF
TRBV2	TRBJ1-2	-	-	TGTGCCCCCACCCGCGGGACCCCGGTCCAAGGCTACACCTTC	CAPTRGTPVQGYTF
TRBV6-5	TRBJ1-2	few	-	TGTGCCAGCAGTTACGGCGGACTCTCCTCCATCTTC	CASSYGGLSSIF
TRBV7-8	TRBJ1-6	-	TRBD1	TGTGCCAGCAGCCAAGCCGAGACAGGGTTGGGATCACCCCTCCACTTT	CASSQAETGLGSPLHF
TRBV9	TRBJ2-7	-	-	TGTGCCAGCAGCGTAGATGGACTGTGGTTCTACGAGCAGTACTTC	CASSVDGLWFYEQYF
TRBV19	TRBJ2-6	-	-	TGTGCCAGTAGTATGTCCAGGGCTGGGGCCAACGTCCTGACTTTC	CASSMSRAGANVLTF
TRBV7-8	TRBJ2-7	-	-	TGTGCCAGCAGCCCCCCGGGCGGGACGATATACGAGCAGTACTTC	CASSPPGGTIYEQYF
TRBV4-1	TRBJ2-1	few	TRBD2	TGCGCCAGCAGCCCTGTTGCGGGAGGGTTGAACAATGAGCAGTTCTTC	CASSPVAGGLNNEQFF
TRBV6-5	TRBJ1-4	few	TRBD1	TGTGCCAGCAGTGGCAACAGGGGGCAAGAAAAACTGTTTTTT	CASSGNRGQEKLFF
TRBV9	TRBJ1-1	-	TRBD1	TGTGCCAGCAGCGTAGGGACAGGGAACACTGAAGCTTTCTTT	CASSVGTGNTEAFF
TRBV11-1	TRBJ1-2	-	TRBD1	TGTGCCAGCAGCCGGGACAGCTATGGCTACACCTTC	CASSRDSYGYTF